This T cell receptor beta chain is from a study of T cells after yellow fever vaccination. Study at large: Fractions of low cell number were prepared using SMART-Seq v4 Ultra Low Input. Regarding the study as a whole: After the booster, roughly 96% of CD4 and approximately 87% of CD8 primary-response clones were re-detected. The secondary response was weaker, and its peak arrived faster, on day 5 versus 15.

A remark on this clonotype: Its cognate antigen is unknown.

From the 5' RACE reads, TCRdb called clonotypes with MiXCR, one entry per CDR3 protein. This sample has some 340,000 distinct CDR3 sequences, with around 10% found just once. V was clipped by 7 bases and J by 5 bases; unmatched bases: 5. Germline assignment: CDR1 MNHEY and CDR2 SMNVEV (reference sequence). The CDR3 is 14 amino acids. The source is a young man who received the YFV17D yellow fever vaccine. V gene TRBV27 combines with J gene TRBJ2-1; 10 positions agree with TRBD2. This specimen was CD4+ T cells sorted from PBMCs, taken 45 days after the yellow fever booster vaccination. Here the CDR3 reads CASNLAGAHNEQFF. DNA for the CDR3: TGTGCCAGCAACCTAGCGGGGGCCCACAATGAGCAGTTCTTC.